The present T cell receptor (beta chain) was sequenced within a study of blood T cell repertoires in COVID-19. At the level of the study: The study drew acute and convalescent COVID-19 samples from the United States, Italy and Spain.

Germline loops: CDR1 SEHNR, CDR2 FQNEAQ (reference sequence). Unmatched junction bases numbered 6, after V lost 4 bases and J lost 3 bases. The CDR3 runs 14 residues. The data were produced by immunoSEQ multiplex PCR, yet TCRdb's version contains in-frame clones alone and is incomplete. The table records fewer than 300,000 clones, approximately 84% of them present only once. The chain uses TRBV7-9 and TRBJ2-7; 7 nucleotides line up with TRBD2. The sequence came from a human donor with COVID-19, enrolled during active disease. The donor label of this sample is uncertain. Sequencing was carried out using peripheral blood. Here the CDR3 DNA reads TGTGCCAGCAGCTCCGGACTAGATATCTACGAGCAGTACTTC. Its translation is CASSSGLDIYEQYF.